Following are 8 T cell receptor beta chains from one sample sequenced in a study of blood T cell repertoires in COVID-19 (dated by TCRdb to the early 2020s). Library method: the immunoSEQ multiplex PCR assay. In its TCRdb copy, this immuneACCESS table keeps in-frame sequences only and misses some clones. Where compared with another copy, unresolved V genes explain less than half of these, and the others have no known cause. Across this sample there are roughly 180,000 clones, with 81% seen only once. Of the sample, roughly 11% falls within the top ten clones. Sequencing was done on a sample of peripheral blood. All receptors derive from a woman in her thirties or forties with COVID-19, enrolled during active disease.

J is TRBJ1-5 and V is TRBV20-1; 9 bases align to TRBD1. The V gene end was trimmed by 3 bases and the J gene end by 6 bases; junction bases not matched to a gene: 3. CDR1 DFQATT and CDR2 SNEGSKA come from the germline V gene (reference sequence). CDR3 length: 13 residues. This CDR3 reads CSASAGQGQPQHF. Here the CDR3 DNA reads TGCAGTGCTAGTGCGGGACAGGGTCAGCCCCAGCATTTT.

The J gene is TRBJ2-1, the V gene TRBV7-3; D remains ambiguous. V lost 5 bases to trimming and J lost 7 bases, with 15 bases between them. This CDR3 contains 14 residues. Germline CDR1 reads SGHTA; CDR2 reads FQGTGA. The CDR3 spells CASSPSAVRNEQFF. For the CDR3, the DNA is TGTGCCAGCAGCCCCTCGGCGGTCCGAAATGAGCAGTTCTTC.

This chain links TRBV30 with TRBJ1-2, with D perhaps TRBD1 (6 bases). The CDR3 totals 16 residues. V was clipped by 0 bases and J by 2 bases, with 16 bases between them. The germline V gene encodes CDR1 GTSNPN and CDR2 SVGIG (reference sequence). The CDR3 bases are TGTGCCTGGAGTGTACCGGGGGGCGGCCGGAACTATGGCTACACCTTC. The encoded protein is CAWSVPGGGRNYGYTF.

The V gene is TRBV4-1, the J gene TRBJ2-5; D might be TRBD1 (7 bases). The CDR3 consists of 15 residues. Germline loops: CDR1 MGHRA, CDR2 YSYEKL. V lost 7 bases to trimming and J lost 2 bases, with 17 bases between them. DNA of the CDR3: TGCGCCAGCAACCAGGGGGGAAGCGTTCAAGAGACCCAGTACTTC. Translated: CASNQGGSVQETQYF.

The V call is TRBV11-2, the J call TRBJ2-7, with 8 bases matching TRBD1. V dropped 5 bases and J dropped 5; count of bases not matched to a gene: 8. The CDR3 contains 14 residues. CDR1 is SGHAT and CDR2 is FQNNGV in the germline V gene. The CDR3 loop is CASSTRDRMDEQYF. The CDR3 DNA follows: TGTGCCAGCAGCACGAGGGACAGGATGGACGAGCAGTACTTC.

This chain links TRBV30 with TRBJ2-7; D remains ambiguous. CDR3 length: 12 residues. Germline V CDR1 and CDR2: GTSNPN, SVGIG (reference sequence). V gave up 1 base and J gave up 6 bases, with 10 bases separating them. The CDR3 is CAWSAGPPEQYF. The CDR3 nucleotides are TGTGCCTGGAGTGCCGGTCCCCCCGAGCAGTACTTC.

The chain recombines TRBV9 with TRBJ1-1, with D uncertain. Trimming shortened V by 0 bases and J by 3 bases, and 12 bases separated the two germline ends. The CDR3 contains 15 residues. CDR1 is SGDLS, CDR2 YYNGEE, per germline. The CDR3 DNA sequence: TGTGCCAGCAGCGTAGGTAACGTGGCGGACACTGAAGCTTTCTTT. Its protein product is CASSVGNVADTEAFF.

The rearrangement joins TRBV7-9 to TRBJ2-5, with D unresolved. Germline CDR1 is SEHNR and CDR2 is FQNEAQ (reference sequence). The CDR3 totals 13 residues. Trimming left V 5 bases short and J 1 base short, with 8 bases between. CDR3 DNA: TGTGCCAGCAGCCGAGGATTCCAAGAGACCCAGTACTTC. It specifies CASSRGFQETQYF.